The present entry profiles one T cell receptor beta chain with its context. As yet, its antigen is unknown. This sample stems from a study of T cell responses to AZD1222 COVID-19 vaccine. Study-wide results and limits: Seropositivity was recorded at baseline in only a handful of AZD1222 recipients. Repertoire sampling occurred only after the peak T cell response. Reportedly, nearly half of unique spike TCRs recognized epitopes outside B.1.351/B.1.1.7 mutations.

Here immunoSEQ multiplex PCR was the method, and the copy in TCRdb shows in-frame clones only, minus some. The repertoire holds 75,000 to 100,000 clones, with roughly 88% as singletons. Germline CDR1 LNHDA, CDR2 SQIVND (reference sequence). Trimming pared 0 bases from V and 9 bases from J, leaving 15 bases between. The CDR3 loop spans 15 amino acids. The genes are TRBV19 and TRBJ1-5; D is possibly TRBD1 (5 bases). Sequenced material: peripheral blood, taken on day 0 of AZD1222 vaccination. The receptor was derived from an adult in good health. The CDR3 protein is CASSIDTAGGWPQHF. CDR3 nucleotide sequence: TGTGCCAGTAGTATAGATACGGCCGGGGGGTGGCCCCAGCATTTT.